This T cell receptor beta chain came from a study of blood T cells in healthy people across ages. Per the germline V gene, CDR1 is LGHNA and CDR2 is YSLEER. This CDR3 has 14 residues. The ends were cut back, 4 bases at V and 8 bases at J, with 15 bases in the middle. Combining a sample-barcoded 5' primer with a J-beta primer mix, a second PCR ran for roughly 6 to 12 cycles. TCRdb independently ran MiXCR on the 5' RACE reads; one entry per CDR3 protein. The sample consists of 1.5 million to 2 million distinct CDR3 sequences, 39% of them appearing once. The count of this clonotype is one. A much larger clone is a single base away; this may be a read error.

The receptor was derived from a human donor in good health. The genes are TRBV4-3 and TRBJ2-1; D is unresolved. Sequencing used blood. The chain's CDR3 is CASSPGREYDEQFF. Here the CDR3 DNA reads TGCGCCAGCAGCCCGGGCCGCGAGTATGATGAGCAGTTCTTC.